This T cell receptor (beta chain) was sequenced during a study of cytomegalovirus exposure and HLA in healthy donors. The junction had 5 bases not matched to a gene; V was cut back by 4 bases and J by 3 bases. The CDR3 is made up of 15 amino acids. Germline assignment: CDR1 MGHRA and CDR2 YSYEKL. The PCR employed 60 Vbeta primers together with 13 Jbeta primers. As originally analysed: Unique TCR beta chains numbered approximately 80 million in a later analysis, with around 10 million shared. Sequencing used immunoSEQ multiplex PCR; TCRdb keeps in-frame clones, though not all of them. That table gives V, J and clone size, and the DNA gave D and trimming. This sample carries over 150,000 clones, 79% of them seen once, and the ten largest clones take approximately 1.5%.

Material for sequencing was PBMCs. The receptor's source is a girl aged 5-17 years in good health and CMV-seropositive. The chain uses TRBV4-1 and TRBJ1-1; 10 positions match TRBD1. This chain's CDR3 is CASSPETGGDTEAFF. In nucleotides, the CDR3 is TGCGCCAGCAGCCCAGAGACAGGGGGCGACACTGAAGCTTTCTTT.